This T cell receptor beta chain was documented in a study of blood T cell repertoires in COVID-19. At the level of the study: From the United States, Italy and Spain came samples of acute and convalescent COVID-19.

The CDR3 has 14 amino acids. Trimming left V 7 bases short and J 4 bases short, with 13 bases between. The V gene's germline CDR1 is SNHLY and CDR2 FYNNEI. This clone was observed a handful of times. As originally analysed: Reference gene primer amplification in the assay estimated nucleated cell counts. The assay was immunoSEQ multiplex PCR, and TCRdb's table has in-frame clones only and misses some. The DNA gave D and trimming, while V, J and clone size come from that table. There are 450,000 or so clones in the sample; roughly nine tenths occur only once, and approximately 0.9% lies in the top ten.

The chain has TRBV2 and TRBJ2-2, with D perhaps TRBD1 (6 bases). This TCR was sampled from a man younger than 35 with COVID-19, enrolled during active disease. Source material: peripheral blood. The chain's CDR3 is CASTRQGSTGELFF. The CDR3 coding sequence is TGTGCCAGCACTCGGCAGGGGAGCACCGGGGAGCTGTTTTTT.